The entry below gives a single TCR beta chain sequence along with its context. Its antigen is not identified. This sample is part of a study of T cell responses to AZD1222 COVID-19 vaccine. Study-level background: Pooled in the analysis were second doses at about 4 or about 12 weeks. Study conclusions and caveats: The repertoires were collected only after the peak T cell response. Clonal diversity was possibly underestimated; the donors were predominantly white British and more often female. Among vaccine-associated CD4 TCRs, coverage spanned spike, with dominance at 160-218 and 743-854.

There are 13 residues in the CDR3. Germline values: CDR1 SGHAT, CDR2 FQNNGV. The trim removed 6 bases at V and 2 bases at J, leaving 4 bases unmatched. Profiled with immunoSEQ multiplex PCR; TCRdb holds only in-frame clones, not every one. The data show fewer than 150,000 clones, 86% seen once. The chain recombines TRBV11-2 with TRBJ2-7; 7 positions agree with TRBD1. The TCR comes from an adult in good health. The material sequenced was peripheral blood, taken on day 0 of AZD1222 vaccination. The CDR3 region is CASSLDRAYEQYF. The CDR3 DNA follows: TGTGCCAGCAGTCTTGACAGGGCCTACGAGCAGTACTTC.